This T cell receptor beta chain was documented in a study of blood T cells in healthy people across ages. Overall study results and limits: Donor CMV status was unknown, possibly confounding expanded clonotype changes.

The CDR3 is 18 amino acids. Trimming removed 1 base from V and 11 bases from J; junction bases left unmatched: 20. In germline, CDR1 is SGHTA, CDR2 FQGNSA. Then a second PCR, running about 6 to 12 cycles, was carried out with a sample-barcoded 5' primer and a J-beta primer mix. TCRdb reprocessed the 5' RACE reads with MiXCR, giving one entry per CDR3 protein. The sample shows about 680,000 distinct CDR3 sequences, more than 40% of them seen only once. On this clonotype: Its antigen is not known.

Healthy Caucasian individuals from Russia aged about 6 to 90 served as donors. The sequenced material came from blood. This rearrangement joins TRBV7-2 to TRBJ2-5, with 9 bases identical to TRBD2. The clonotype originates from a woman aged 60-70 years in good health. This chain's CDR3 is CASSLDGPGLAISSKQYF. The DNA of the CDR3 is TGTGCCAGCAGCTTAGACGGTCCAGGACTAGCGATTTCTTCCAAGCAGTACTTC.